Following are 15 T cell receptor beta chains from one sample sequenced in a study of graft-versus-host responses after intestinal transplantation. Investigators treated the graft tissue so that it released intraepithelial and lamina propria lymphocytes. The data were produced by immunoSEQ multiplex PCR, yet TCRdb's version contains in-frame clones alone and is incomplete. The repertoire has 13,000 or so clones, around 70% of them found once; the top ten carry less than 9%. This material consisted of ileum tissue, taken 16 days after intestinal transplant. These receptors originate from a human patient who received an intestinal transplant, so some T cells may come from the graft donor.

This clone showed up just a few times. The genes are TRBV19 and TRBJ2-1, with D possibly matching TRBD2 (6 bases). Germline loops: CDR1 LNHDA, CDR2 SQIVND (reference sequence). The ends were cut back, 4 bases at V and 3 bases at J, with 7 bases in the middle. This CDR3 has 13 residues. The CDR3 sequence is CASSRRDYNEQFF. The CDR3 region has the DNA TGTGCCAGTAGTAGGCGGGACTACAATGAGCAGTTCTTC. The entire variable domain, with the rest obtained from reference TRBV19 and TRBJ2-1, is as follows: DGGITQSPKYLFRKEGQNVTLSCEQNLNHDAMYWYRQDPGQGLRLIYYSQIVNDFQKGDIAEGYSVSREKKESFPLTVTSAQKNPTAFYLCASSRRDYNEQFFGPGTRLTVL.

This clone was detected once. J is TRBJ1-1 and V is TRBV19; D unresolved. V gave up 8 bases and J gave up 4 bases, with 8 bases separating them. Germline CDR1 is LNHDA and CDR2 is SQIVND (reference sequence). The CDR3 has 11 residues. The DNA for the CDR3 is TGTGCCAGTTTAGCCGGCACTGAAGCTTTCTTT. It translates to CASLAGTEAFF. The full variable domain, in which reference TRBV19 and TRBJ1-1 provide the parts outside the CDR3, is DGGITQSPKYLFRKEGQNVTLSCEQNLNHDAMYWYRQDPGQGLRLIYYSQIVNDFQKGDIAEGYSVSREKKESFPLTVTSAQKNPTAFYLCASLAGTEAFFGQGTRLTVV.

In its sample, this clone was seen a few times. This chain joins TRBV10-2 and TRBJ1-3, with TRBD1 matching over 9 bases. The CDR3 is made up of 15 amino acids. Germline lookup yields CDR1 WSHSY and CDR2 SAAADI. V was clipped by 6 bases and J by 4 bases; unmatched bases: 7. The CDR3 DNA reads as TGCGCCAGCAGAAAATCCGGGACAGGGGGAAACACCATATATTTT. It specifies CASRKSGTGGNTIYF.

This chain links TRBV4-1 with TRBJ2-1; TRBD2 matches at 9 bases. Losses at the gene ends were 4 bases for V and 10 bases for J; bases not matched to a gene: 8. The germline gives CDR1 MGHRA, CDR2 YSYEKL. The length of the CDR3 is 14 residues. The CDR3 DNA sequence: TGCGCCAGCAGCCCAACGGGGACTAGCAGGGAGCAGTTCTTC. Residues: CASSPTGTSREQFF.

DNA of the CDR3: TGTGCCAGCAGTTGGGGGGAGTACGACTACAATGAGCAGTTCTTC. It specifies CASSWGEYDYNEQFF. The chain links TRBV27 to TRBJ2-1; D may be TRBD2 (6 bases). The CDR3 is 15 residues long. Germline CDR1 reads MNHEY; CDR2 reads SMNVEV (reference sequence). V lost 4 bases to trimming and J lost 3 bases, with 13 bases between them.

The rearrangement links TRBV4-1 to TRBJ1-2, with unresolved D. Trimming removed 0 bases from V and 5 bases from J, with 7 bases in between. This CDR3 spans 13 amino acids. Germline lookup yields CDR1 MGHRA and CDR2 YSYEKL. In DNA form, the CDR3 reads TGCGCCAGCAGCCAAGATGCAGGTTATGGCTACACCTTC. Translating gives CASSQDAGYGYTF.

The chain employs TRBV10-3 and TRBJ2-4; D remains ambiguous. The V end was cut by 2 bases, the J end by 6 bases, with 11 bases between. This CDR3 spans 14 amino acids. From germline, CDR1 is ENHRY and CDR2 SYGVKD. CDR3 protein: CAISEVPDGNIQYF. The CDR3 bases are TGTGCCATCAGTGAGGTGCCAGATGGAAACATTCAGTACTTC.

This clone was recorded once. The V and J genes are TRBV30 and TRBJ2-5; 7 bases line up with TRBD2. Looked up from germline, CDR1 is GTSNPN and CDR2 is SVGIG (reference sequence). This CDR3 region has 13 residues. The V segment lost 0 bases and the J segment 3 bases; nucleotides outside the gene matches: 1. The CDR3 loop is CAWSVSGEETQYF. CDR3 coding DNA: TGTGCCTGGAGTGTGAGCGGGGAAGAGACCCAGTACTTC.

For this clone: A read error may account for a junction end that differs from germline. The V and J genes are TRBV28 and TRBJ2-3, with TRBD2 identical over 9 bases. The germline CDR1 and CDR2 sequences are MDHEN and SYDVKM. This CDR3 region has 15 residues. The CDR3 region is CAGSLSSGNTDTQYF. In DNA, the CDR3 is TGTGCCGGCAGTTTATCTAGCGGGAACACAGATACGCAGTATTTT.

The rearrangement links TRBV30 to TRBJ2-7; perhaps TRBD1 as D (5 bases). Germline V gene lookup returns CDR1 GTSNPN and CDR2 SVGIG (reference sequence). The CDR3 sequence is 12 residues long. V lost 2 bases and J 3 bases, leaving 8 bases between the germline ends. The CDR3 region has the DNA TGTGCCTGGAGTTTGCAGGGCTACGAGCAGTACTTC. The encoded protein is CAWSLQGYEQYF.

This chain joins TRBV7-2 and TRBJ1-5; a possible D gene is TRBD1 (5 bases). There are 16 residues in the CDR3. The germline V gene has CDR1 SGHTA and CDR2 FQGNSA. Between the trimmed V and J ends, which lost 1 base and 6 bases, there was a span of 16 bases. The CDR3 spells CASSLGGRGWGQPQHF. CDR3 coding DNA: TGTGCCAGCAGCTTAGGGGGGAGGGGATGGGGTCAGCCCCAGCATTTT.

This chain connects TRBV5-6 to TRBJ1-5, with no clear D. The V gene's germline CDR1 is SGHDT and CDR2 YYEEEE. The length of the CDR3 is 15 residues. The V and J ends lost 3 bases and 4 bases respectively, with 14 bases between them. DNA of the CDR3: TGTGCCAGCAGCTACTCATCAGGAGGAAATCAGCCCCAGCATTTT. Residues: CASSYSSGGNQPQHF.

This clone has more than one count but fewer than ten. Other DNA sequences of this sample code for an identical CDR3. This chain joins TRBV6-6 and TRBJ2-3; D is undetermined. Germline V gene sequence: CDR1 MNHNY, CDR2 SVGAGI (reference sequence). This CDR3 spans 15 amino acids. With 5 bases removed from V and 0 bases from J, the gap between germline ends came to 12 bases. DNA for the CDR3: TGTGCCAGCAGTCCACTAAGAACCAGCACAGATACGCAGTATTTT. This gives the protein CASSPLRTSTDTQYF.

The chain employs TRBV5-1 and TRBJ2-7; 12 nucleotides align to TRBD2. In germline, CDR1 is SGHRS, CDR2 YFSETQ. V trimming: 3 bases; J trimming: 4 bases; junction bases outside the gene matches: 8. The length of the CDR3 is 16 residues. Here the CDR3 reads CASSSTGLAGGYEQYF. In DNA, the CDR3 is TGCGCCAGCAGCTCTACGGGGCTAGCGGGGGGGTACGAGCAGTACTTC.

This clone was seen more than once but under ten times. The genes are TRBV5-1 and TRBJ2-7; D is possibly TRBD1 (5 bases). The length of the CDR3 is 15 residues. The ends were cut back, 0 bases at V and 0 bases at J, with 10 bases in the middle. CDR1 is SGHRS and CDR2 is YFSETQ in the germline V gene. CDR3 residues: CASSLVTGPSYEQYF. CDR3 bases: TGCGCCAGCAGCTTGGTAACAGGACCCTCCTACGAGCAGTACTTC.